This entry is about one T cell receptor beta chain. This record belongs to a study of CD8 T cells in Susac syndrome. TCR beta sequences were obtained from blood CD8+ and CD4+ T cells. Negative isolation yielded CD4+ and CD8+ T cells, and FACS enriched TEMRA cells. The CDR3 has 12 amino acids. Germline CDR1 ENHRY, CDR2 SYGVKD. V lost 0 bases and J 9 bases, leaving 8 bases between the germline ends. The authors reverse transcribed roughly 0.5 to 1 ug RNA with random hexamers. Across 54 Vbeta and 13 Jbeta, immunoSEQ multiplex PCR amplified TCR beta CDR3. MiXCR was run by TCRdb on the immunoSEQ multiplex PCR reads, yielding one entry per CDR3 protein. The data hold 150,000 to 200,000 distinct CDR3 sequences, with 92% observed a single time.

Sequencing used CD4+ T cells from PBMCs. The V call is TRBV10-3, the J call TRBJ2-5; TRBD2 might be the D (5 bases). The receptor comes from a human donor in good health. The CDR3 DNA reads TGTGCCATCAGTGAGTCTCTGAGGGCCCAGTACTTC. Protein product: CAISESLRAQYF.